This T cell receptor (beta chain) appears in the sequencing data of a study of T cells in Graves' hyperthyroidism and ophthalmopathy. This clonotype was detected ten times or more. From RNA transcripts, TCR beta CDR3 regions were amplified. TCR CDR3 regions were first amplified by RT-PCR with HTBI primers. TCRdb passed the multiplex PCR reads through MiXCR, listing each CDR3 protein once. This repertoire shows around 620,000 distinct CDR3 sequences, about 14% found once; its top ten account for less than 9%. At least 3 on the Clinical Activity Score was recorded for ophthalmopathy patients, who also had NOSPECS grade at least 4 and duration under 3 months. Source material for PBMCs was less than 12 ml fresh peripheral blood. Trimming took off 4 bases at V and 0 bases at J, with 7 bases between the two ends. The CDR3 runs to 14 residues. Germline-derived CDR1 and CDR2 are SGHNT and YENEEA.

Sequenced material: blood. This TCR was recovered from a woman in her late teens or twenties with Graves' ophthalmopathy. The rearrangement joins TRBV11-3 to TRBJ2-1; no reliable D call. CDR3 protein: CASSSLNSYNEQFF. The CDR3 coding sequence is TGTGCCAGCAGCTCCCTAAACTCCTACAATGAGCAGTTCTTC.